Shown below are 18 T cell receptor beta chains from a single sample sequenced in a study of blood T cells in healthy people across ages. With a J-beta primer mix and a sample-barcoded 5' primer, a second PCR ran 7 to 11 cycles. Using its own MiXCR run on the 5' RACE reads, TCRdb lists one record per CDR3 protein. The sample comprises approximately 800,000 distinct CDR3 sequences, 58% of which are singletons, and about 20% rests with the top ten. Sequenced material: blood. Every receptor here comes from a young man in good health.

The CDR3 DNA follows: TGCGCCAGCAGCCCCACCGCGGGTCCCCTCTACAATGAGCAGTTCTTC. Amino acids: CASSPTAGPLYNEQFF. The chain is built from TRBV4-1 and TRBJ2-1; possibly TRBD2 for D (5 bases). The CDR3 is 16 residues long. CDR1 and CDR2 (germline): MGHRA, YSYEKL. V lost 4 bases, J lost 3 bases, and 16 bases lay in between.

The CDR3 DNA sequence: TGTGCCAGCAGCTCCCATAGCGGGGGCCTTCAGTACTTC. Amino acids: CASSSHSGGLQYF. This chain connects TRBV7-8 to TRBJ2-7; 9 bases fit TRBD2. Germline CDR1 and CDR2: SGHVS and FQNEAQ. The junction had 8 bases not matched to a gene; V was cut back by 4 bases and J by 10 bases. CDR3 length: 13 amino acids.

This chain joins TRBV6-6 and TRBJ2-1; D is ambiguous. Per the germline V gene, CDR1 is MNHNY and CDR2 is SVGAGI (reference sequence). The CDR3 totals 12 residues. The V gene lost 7 bases and the J gene lost 7 bases, with 11 bases spanning the gap. The CDR3 nucleotides are TGTGCCAGCACTTCTTCTTCGAATGAGCAGTTCTTC. As protein: CASTSSSNEQFF.

In its sample, this clonotype was seen a few times. The V and J genes are TRBV18 and TRBJ2-7; tentative D call: TRBD1 (7 bases). V lost 3 bases and J 9 bases, leaving 21 bases between the germline ends. CDR1 is KGHSH, CDR2 LQKENI, per germline. The CDR3 has 15 amino acids. The CDR3 DNA sequence: TGTGCCAGCTCACCGCCACGGACAGGCGACGGGGGGCAGTACTTC. Amino acid sequence: CASSPPRTGDGGQYF.

This clonotype was counted at least ten times. The gene calls are TRBV7-9 and TRBJ2-1; D is perhaps TRBD2 (5 bases). The CDR3 spans 16 residues. Trimming took 1 base from V and 5 from J, leaving 15 bases between them. CDR1 is SEHNR and CDR2 is FQNEAQ in the germline V gene (reference sequence). The CDR3 loop reads CASSLGSPAVNNEQFF. CDR3 nucleotides: TGTGCCAGCAGCTTAGGTTCTCCAGCGGTAAACAATGAGCAGTTCTTC.

The V call is TRBV7-9, the J call TRBJ2-4, with D hard to call. Trimming took 2 bases from V and 0 from J, leaving 17 bases between them. CDR1 is SEHNR, CDR2 FQNEAQ, per germline (reference sequence). This CDR3 has 18 residues. CDR3 residues: CASSLLGASSLAKNIQYF. CDR3 bases: TGTGCCAGCAGCTTATTGGGTGCCTCGTCTTTAGCCAAAAACATTCAGTACTTC.

The CDR3: CASSLTSEETQYF. The CDR3 DNA reads as TGTGCCAGCTCACTCACTAGCGAGGAGACCCAGTACTTC. This rearrangement joins TRBV18 to TRBJ2-5, with 7 positions matching TRBD2. V was clipped by 4 bases and J by 5 bases; unmatched bases: 4. The CDR3 sequence is 13 residues long. In germline, CDR1 is KGHSH, CDR2 LQKENI.

This chain links TRBV3-1 with TRBJ1-2; D call uncertain. Trimming removed 2 bases at V and 0 bases at J, with 7 bases between. CDR1 and CDR2 from the germline V gene are LGHDT and YNNKEL (reference sequence). CDR3 length equals 14 residues. The CDR3 reads CASSQLEANYGYTF. For the CDR3, the DNA is TGTGCCAGCAGCCAATTGGAGGCTAACTATGGCTACACCTTC.

V usage is TRBV7-8 and J usage is TRBJ2-7; TRBD1 or TRBD2 may be the D gene (5 bases each). This CDR3 spans 17 amino acids. CDR1 SGHVS and CDR2 FQNEAQ come from the germline V gene. Deletions cut 4 bases from V and 1 base from J, with 20 bases between. As DNA, the CDR3 is TGTGCCAGCAGCTCCTTCCGGGACGCCGAGACTTCCTACGAGCAGTACTTC. As protein: CASSSFRDAETSYEQYF.

This clonotype has a handful of counts. The chain is built from TRBV2 and TRBJ1-6, with D uncertain. The V and J ends lost 2 bases and 10 bases respectively, with 18 bases between them. The germline V gene has CDR1 SNHLY and CDR2 FYNNEI. This CDR3 is built from 16 residues. The CDR3 DNA follows: TGTGCCAGCAGTGAAAATCTTGTAGTAACGGGGTCACCCCTCCACTTT. Its translation is CASSENLVVTGSPLHF.

A remark on this clonotype: Compared with germline, one end of the junction differs, possibly owing to a read error. The chain couples TRBV7-6 to TRBJ2-7; 11 nucleotides line up with TRBD2. This CDR3 is built from 15 residues. Germline CDR1 reads SGHVS; CDR2 reads FNYEAQ. The CDR3 reads CAGSLVELAGDPKYF. The CDR3 bases are TGTGCCGGCAGCTTAGTGGAACTAGCGGGGGACCCAAAGTACTTC.

The gene calls are TRBV12-3 or TRBV12-4 and TRBJ2-3; D might be TRBD1 (6 bases). Deletions cut 3 bases from V and 2 bases from J, with 12 bases between. This CDR3 has 15 amino acids. The DNA for the CDR3 is TGTGCCAGCAGTTTTGGGGGCACACCCACAGATACGCAGTATTTT. This encodes CASSFGGTPTDTQYF.

A few counts support this clonotype. The rearrangement joins TRBV29-1 to TRBJ2-1; D not resolved. CDR3 size: 11 residues. The ends were cut back, 7 bases at V and 8 bases at J, with 12 bases in the middle. Germline CDR1 SQVTM, CDR2 ANQGSEA. The CDR3 is CSGHAYDEQFF. The CDR3 coding sequence is TGCAGCGGCCACGCTTACGATGAGCAGTTCTTC.

J is TRBJ1-6 and V is TRBV11-2; tentatively, D is TRBD1 (5 bases). There are 15 residues in the CDR3. Germline CDR1 SGHAT, CDR2 FQNNGV. V lost 2 bases and J 10 bases, leaving 15 bases between the germline ends. The chain's CDR3 is CASSLTDRFRSPLHF. CDR3 in DNA: TGTGCCAGCAGCTTAACCGACAGATTTAGATCACCCCTCCACTTT.

With respect to this clonotype: A clone one base away is much larger, so this may be a read error. The V call is TRBV29-1, the J call TRBJ2-1, with TRBD2 identical over 8 bases. The end of the DNA fits TRBJ2-7 better, so the J call may be wrong. Germline V gene sequence: CDR1 SQVTM, CDR2 ANQGSEA. The CDR3 sequence is 14 residues long. Written as DNA, the CDR3 is TGCAGCGTTGCTGAACTAGCGGCCTACAATGAGCAGTACTTC. Translating gives CSVAELAAYNEQYF.

The rearrangement joins TRBV29-1 to TRBJ1-1, with D perhaps matching TRBD1 (5 bases). The CDR3 contains 12 residues. Germline CDR1 is SQVTM and CDR2 is ANQGSEA. V lost 4 bases and J lost 7, with 13 bases in between. The chain's CDR3 is CSVVQRTSEAFF. As DNA, the CDR3 is TGCAGCGTTGTACAGCGGACAAGTGAAGCTTTCTTT. Full variable domain (outside the CDR3, taken from reference TRBV29-1 and TRBJ1-1): SAVISQKPSRDICQRGTSLTIQCQVDSQVTMMFWYRQQPGQSLTLIATANQGSEATYESGFVIDKFPISRPNLTFSTLTVSNMSPEDSSIYLCSVVQRTSEAFFGQGTRLTVV.

Comment on this clonotype: The germline gene is not matched at one end of the junction; a read error may be the cause. The chain recombines TRBV29-1 with TRBJ2-7; 7 nucleotides match TRBD2. This CDR3 contains 14 residues. From germline, CDR1 is SQVTM and CDR2 ANQGSEA. CDR3 in amino acids: CSVDGGGYPYERYF. As DNA, the CDR3 is TGCAGCGTTGATGGGGGAGGGTATCCCTACGAGCGGTACTTC.

This clonotype was seen only a few times. This chain connects TRBV7-2 to TRBJ2-2; D is perhaps TRBD1 or TRBD2 (5 bases each). Trimming removed 6 bases from V and 4 bases from J, with 15 bases in between. The germline V gene encodes CDR1 SGHTA and CDR2 FQGNSA. The CDR3 extends over 15 amino acids. Here the CDR3 DNA reads TGTGCCAGCAGTTGGGACCGCCGGAGCACCGGGGAGCTGTTTTTT. It yields the protein CASSWDRRSTGELFF.